This TCR beta chain was profiled in a study of glioma-infiltrating T cells after dendritic cell vaccination listed by TCRdb under 2016. With regard to the full study: The cohort comprised around 15 glioblastoma patients from Phase I and II dendritic cell vaccination trials, 9 newly diagnosed and 6 with recurrent disease. The vaccine was prepared from monocyte-derived dendritic cells that were cultured for around 7 days with IL-4 and GM-CSF and then pulsed overnight with autologous tumor lysate. Deep sequencing of TCR beta CDR3 regions was used to quantify tumor-infiltrating lymphocyte content and compare tumor and blood repertoires in dendritic cell-vaccinated glioblastoma patients. Survival after dendritic cell vaccination was correlated with TCR sequencing metrics, including TIL content and tumor-blood repertoire overlap. Patients received three intradermal dendritic cell vaccine injections at biweekly intervals in the arm below the axilla. Between the early 2000s and the early 2010s, patients were given autologous tumor lysate-pulsed dendritic cell vaccination.

TCRB CDR3 regions were amplified from 2 ug genomic DNA, or all available DNA if less, using the immunoSEQ assay. For multiplex PCR, 60 forward primers for TCR V beta segments and 13 reverse primers for J beta segments were used. To estimate the number of reads per starting template, synthetic control templates were added to each sample at limiting dilution. Reads of 87 bp were generated by sequencing on the Illumina HiSeq System. The published analysis was carried out like this. To remove PCR and sequencing errors, closely related sequences were merged with a nearest neighbor algorithm. TCR overlap was defined as the percentage of unique tumor TCR beta sequences that were also present in the same patient's peripheral blood. The table was pulled from immuneACCESS by TCRdb, which kept in-frame rearrangements only. Such tables lose some clones; where checked, under half of the loss comes from unresolved V genes, and the rest has no known cause. That table gives V, J and clone size, and the DNA gave D and trimming. Recorded for this sample are around 97,000 clones; more than 80% of them occurred a single time. About 12% of the sample goes to the ten largest clones.

On this clone itself: What this receptor recognizes is not known. Base qualities were left out, and no much larger clone turns up one base away.

What the authors observed across the whole study: The cohort was small and heterogeneous, few patients had complete blood and tumor sets, and even fewer had initial-recurrent tumor pairs. TCR clonality showed no direct relationship with survival, which suggests that a diverse polyclonal response may matter. After dendritic cell vaccination, a higher estimated pretreatment TIL content predicted longer time to progression and overall survival. The three-group TCR overlap response model was described as speculative and requiring prospective validation.

As encoded in the germline V gene (reference sequence), CDR1 is GTSNPN while CDR2 is SVGIG. V was cut back by 5 bases and J by 0 bases, leaving a gap of 19 bases between them. Including the terminal cysteine and phenylalanine, the CDR3 comprises 16 residues. The read is trimmed to its CDR3 DNA, 48 bases read in frame from base 1. Selection of patients required sufficient residual fresh-frozen tumor tissue and over two years of available survival data. Molecular status otherwise varied across the glioblastoma patients, but none of them carried an isocitrate dehydrogenase mutation. PBMC were collected before vaccination, two weeks after the third vaccination, and at tumor progression if tumor progression occurred. The Qiagen DNeasy Blood extraction Kit was used to extract genomic DNA.

This specimen consisted of blood, obtained before dendritic cell vaccination. The sequence links TRBV30 to TRBJ1-2, and the D gene may be TRBD1, 6 bases matching. This receptor was taken from a human donor with glioblastoma. The CDR3 protein: CAWYDPGHAANYGYTF. The nucleotide sequence is TGTGCCTGGTACGACCCGGGACATGCGGCTAACTATGGCTACACCTTC.